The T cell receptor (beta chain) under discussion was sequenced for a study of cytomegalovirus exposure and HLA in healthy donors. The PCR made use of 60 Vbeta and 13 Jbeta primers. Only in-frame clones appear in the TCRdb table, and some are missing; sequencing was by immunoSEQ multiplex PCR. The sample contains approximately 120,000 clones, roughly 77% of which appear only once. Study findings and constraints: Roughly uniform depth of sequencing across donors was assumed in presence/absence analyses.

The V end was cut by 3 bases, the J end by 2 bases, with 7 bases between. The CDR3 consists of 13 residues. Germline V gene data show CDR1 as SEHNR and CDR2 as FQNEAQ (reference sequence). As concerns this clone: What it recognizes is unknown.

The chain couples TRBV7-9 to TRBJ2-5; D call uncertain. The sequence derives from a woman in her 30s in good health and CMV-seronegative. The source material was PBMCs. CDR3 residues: CASSFGGQETQYF. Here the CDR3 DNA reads TGTGCCAGCAGCTTCGGCGGACAAGAGACCCAGTACTTC.